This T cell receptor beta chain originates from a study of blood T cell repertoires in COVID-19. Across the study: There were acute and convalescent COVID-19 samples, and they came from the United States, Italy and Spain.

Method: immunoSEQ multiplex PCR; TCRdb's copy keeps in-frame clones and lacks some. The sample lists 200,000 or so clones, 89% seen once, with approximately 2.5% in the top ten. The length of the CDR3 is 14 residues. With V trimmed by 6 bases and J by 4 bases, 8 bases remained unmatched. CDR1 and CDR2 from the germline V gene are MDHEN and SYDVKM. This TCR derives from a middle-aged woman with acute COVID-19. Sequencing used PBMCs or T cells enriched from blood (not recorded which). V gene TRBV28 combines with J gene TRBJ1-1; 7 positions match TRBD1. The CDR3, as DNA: TGTGCCAGCAGCTACAGGGGTTTGGGCACTGAAGCTTTCTTT. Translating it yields CASSYRGLGTEAFF.